The T cell receptor (beta chain) under discussion was sequenced for a study of technical replicates of blood from a few donors. The repertoire was sequenced with immunoSEQ multiplex PCR; TCRdb's copy has only in-frame clones and lacks some. Counted here are over 65,000 clones, approximately 93% occurring once; the ten biggest clones make up around 0.25%. The CDR3 extends over 17 amino acids. Germline CDR1 reads SGHAT; CDR2 reads FQDESV (reference sequence). The V gene end was trimmed by 1 base and the J gene end by 2 bases; junction bases not matched to a gene: 7. Sequenced material: T cells isolated from PBMCs. The gene calls are TRBV11-1 and TRBJ2-2, with 7 nucleotides matching TRBD2. The clonotype originates from a human donor in good health. CDR3 in DNA: TGTGCCAGCAGCTTAGGGGGGAAGCGGGGTAACACCGGGGAGCTGTTTTTT. Protein product: CASSLGGKRGNTGELFF.